The rows below give T cell receptor beta chains drawn from one sample of a study of blood T cell repertoires in COVID-19. Some clones are missing from TCRdb's copy, which holds only in-frame ones; the method was immunoSEQ multiplex PCR. Of around 120,000 clones in the sample, about two thirds are singletons; the top ten hold more than 0.8%. Sequencing was done on a sample of peripheral blood. Receptor source: a human donor with acute or convalescent COVID-19. The donor label of this sample is uncertain. Both conserved end residues are trimmed from each CDR3. Clone size is given for some rows only: seen once, a few or many times, or a class if the clone is expanded.

CDR3 protein: ASSLTQGGLREQF; V gene: TRBV7-8; clone size: .
CDR3 protein: ASSQDRTSGGLPDTQY; V gene: TRBV3-1/TRBV3-2; clone size: .
CDR3 protein: ASSLAWEFSEAF; V gene: TRBV7-8; clone size: .
CDR3 protein: ASSSNSRSRENTEAF; V gene: TRBV11-2; clone size: .
CDR3 protein: ASSFRDTSYNEQF; V gene: TRBV5-5; clone size: .
CDR3 protein: ASSGLGDRAGTGYT; V gene: TRBV9; clone size: once
CDR3 protein: ASSLGAFGGQPQH; V gene: TRBV27; clone size: .
CDR3 protein: ASSFISGNTIY; V gene: TRBV12-3/TRBV12-4; clone size: .
CDR3 protein: ASSFRDSLTMGQF; V gene: TRBV9; clone size: many
CDR3 protein: ASSLDGLAGAYNEQF; V gene: TRBV5-4; clone size: few
CDR3 protein: ASSQGSSGYT; V gene: TRBV4-1; clone size: once
CDR3 protein: ASSEPLGADTQY; V gene: TRBV2; clone size: .
CDR3 protein: AGSGAPTDTQY; V gene: TRBV30; clone size: .
CDR3 protein: ASSLARGGTEETQY; V gene: TRBV7-9; clone size: .
CDR3 protein: ASSLSGDEQY; V gene: TRBV7-9; clone size: .
CDR3 protein: ASSYLYRGLGEKLF; V gene: TRBV6-5; clone size: .
CDR3 protein: AVGQSAKNIQY; V gene: TRBV28; clone size: .
CDR3 protein: ASSEEPRENSPLH; V gene: TRBV10-2; clone size: .
CDR3 protein: ASSAGTANTEAF; V gene: TRBV5-1; clone size: .
CDR3 protein: ASTPGLISADTQY; V gene: TRBV2; clone size: .
CDR3 protein: AWGGQGGSPLH; V gene: TRBV30; clone size: .
CDR3 protein: ASSTRTGRSTDTQY; V gene: TRBV7-8; clone size: .
CDR3 protein: ASSLTADQETQY; V gene: TRBV7-8; clone size: .
CDR3 protein: ASSLRQGSLDSDGYT; V gene: TRBV7-9; clone size: few
CDR3 protein: ASSFQGSNTIY; V gene: TRBV5-1; clone size: few
CDR3 protein: ASSQDPQIPEALH; V gene: TRBV4-2; clone size: .
CDR3 protein: ASSPGRTEAF; V gene: TRBV7-8; clone size: .
CDR3 protein: AMGTGGVSGNTIY; V gene: TRBV10-3; clone size: .
CDR3 protein: ASSRDRGQSTQY; V gene: TRBV6-5; clone size: .
CDR3 protein: ASSPDSRNQPQH; V gene: TRBV28; clone size: .
CDR3 protein: ASSLERTGVGTGELF; V gene: TRBV7-9; clone size: .
CDR3 protein: ASSPITGNTIY; V gene: TRBV12-3/TRBV12-4; clone size: .
CDR3 protein: ASSPPEAPRGVQF; V gene: TRBV18; clone size: .